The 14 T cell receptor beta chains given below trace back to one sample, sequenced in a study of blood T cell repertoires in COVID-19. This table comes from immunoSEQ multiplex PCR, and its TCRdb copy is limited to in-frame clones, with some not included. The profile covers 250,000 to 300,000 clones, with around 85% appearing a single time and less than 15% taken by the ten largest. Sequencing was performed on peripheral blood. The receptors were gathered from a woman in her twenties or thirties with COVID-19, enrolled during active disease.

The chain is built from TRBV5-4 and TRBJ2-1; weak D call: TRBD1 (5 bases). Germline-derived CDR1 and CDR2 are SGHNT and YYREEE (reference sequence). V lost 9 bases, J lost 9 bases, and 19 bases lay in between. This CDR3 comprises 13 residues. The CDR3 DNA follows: TGTGCCACCACCTCGCGTGGGGCGCGTGAGCAGTTCTTC. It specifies CATTSRGAREQFF.

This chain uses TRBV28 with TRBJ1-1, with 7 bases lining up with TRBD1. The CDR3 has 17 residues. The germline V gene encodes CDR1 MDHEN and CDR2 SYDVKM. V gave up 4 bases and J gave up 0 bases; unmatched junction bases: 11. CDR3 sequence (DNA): TGTGCCAGCAGTTACAGGACAGGATTGCCGATGAACACTGAAGCTTTCTTT. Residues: CASSYRTGLPMNTEAFF.

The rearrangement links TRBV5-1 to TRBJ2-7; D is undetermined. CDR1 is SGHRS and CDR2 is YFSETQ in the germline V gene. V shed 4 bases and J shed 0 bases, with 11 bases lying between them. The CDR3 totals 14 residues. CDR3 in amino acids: CASSAQVSSYEQYF. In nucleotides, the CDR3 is TGCGCCAGCAGCGCACAAGTCAGCTCCTACGAGCAGTACTTC.

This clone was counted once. The CDR3 loop is CAWSRDSDTGELFF. CDR3 in DNA: TGTGCCTGGAGCCGGGACAGTGACACCGGGGAGCTGTTTTTT. V is TRBV30 and J is TRBJ2-2; 7 bases agree with TRBD1. The ends lost 3 bases at V and 3 bases at J; junction bases unmatched: 4. The germline V gene has CDR1 GTSNPN and CDR2 SVGIG (reference sequence). The CDR3 totals 14 residues.

This CDR3 reads CASSLAPSSGNTIYF. The CDR3 coding sequence is TGTGCCAGCAGCTTAGCCCCGAGCTCTGGAAACACCATATATTTT. The chain links TRBV7-2 to TRBJ1-3; no firm D call. The CDR3 runs to 15 residues. Germline CDR1 is SGHTA and CDR2 is FQGNSA. The V end lost 0 bases, the J end lost 0 bases, and 6 bases lay between the germline ends.

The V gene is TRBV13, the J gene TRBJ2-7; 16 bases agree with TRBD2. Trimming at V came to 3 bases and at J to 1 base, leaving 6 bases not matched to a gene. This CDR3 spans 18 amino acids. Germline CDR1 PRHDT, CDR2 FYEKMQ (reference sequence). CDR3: CASSLGLAGGYPSYEQYF. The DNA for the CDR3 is TGTGCCAGCAGCTTGGGACTAGCGGGGGGGTACCCGTCCTACGAGCAGTACTTC.

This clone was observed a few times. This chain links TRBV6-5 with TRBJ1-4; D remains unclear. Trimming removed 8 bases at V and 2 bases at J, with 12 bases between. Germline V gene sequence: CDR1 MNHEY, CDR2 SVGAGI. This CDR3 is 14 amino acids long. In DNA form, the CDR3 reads TGTGCCAGCCGAGAGGGAGTGACTAATGAAAAACTGTTTTTT. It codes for CASREGVTNEKLFF.

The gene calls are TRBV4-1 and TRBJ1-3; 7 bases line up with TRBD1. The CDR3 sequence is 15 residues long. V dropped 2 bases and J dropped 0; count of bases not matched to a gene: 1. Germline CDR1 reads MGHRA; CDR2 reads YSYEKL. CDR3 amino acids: CASSQSGGSGNTIYF. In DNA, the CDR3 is TGCGCCAGCAGCCAATCAGGGGGCTCTGGAAACACCATATATTTT.

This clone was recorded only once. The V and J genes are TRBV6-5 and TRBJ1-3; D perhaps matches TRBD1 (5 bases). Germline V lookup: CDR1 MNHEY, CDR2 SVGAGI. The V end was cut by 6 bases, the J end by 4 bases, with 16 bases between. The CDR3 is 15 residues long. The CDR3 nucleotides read TGTGCCAGCAGCCTTCTCCAGGGATCGGGAAACACCATATATTTT. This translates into CASSLLQGSGNTIYF.

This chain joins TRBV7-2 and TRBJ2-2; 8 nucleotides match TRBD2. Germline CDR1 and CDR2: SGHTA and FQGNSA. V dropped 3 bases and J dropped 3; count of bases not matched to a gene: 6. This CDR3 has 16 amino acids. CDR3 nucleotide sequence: TGTGCCAGCAGCTTTCGTGGCGGGGGGTACACCGGGGAGCTGTTTTTT. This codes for CASSFRGGGYTGELFF. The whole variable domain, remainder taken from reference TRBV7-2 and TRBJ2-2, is GAGVSQSPSNKVTEKGKDVELRCDPISGHTALYWYRQSLGQGLEFLIYFQGNSAPDKSGLPSDRFSAERTGGSVSTLTIQRTQQEDSAVYLCASSFRGGGYTGELFFGEGSRLTVL.

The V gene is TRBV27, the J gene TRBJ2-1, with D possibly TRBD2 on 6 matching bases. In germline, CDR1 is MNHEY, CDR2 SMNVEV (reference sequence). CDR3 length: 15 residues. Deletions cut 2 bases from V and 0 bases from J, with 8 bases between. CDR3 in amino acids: CASSLGRSSYNEQFF. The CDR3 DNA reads TGTGCCAGCAGTTTAGGGAGGAGCTCCTACAATGAGCAGTTCTTC.

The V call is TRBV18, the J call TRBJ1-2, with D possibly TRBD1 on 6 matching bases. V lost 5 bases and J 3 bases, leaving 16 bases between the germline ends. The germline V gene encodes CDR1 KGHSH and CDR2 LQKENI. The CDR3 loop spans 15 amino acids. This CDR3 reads CASSEETGRYYGYTF. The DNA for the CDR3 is TGTGCCAGCTCAGAGGAGACAGGTAGATACTATGGCTACACCTTC.

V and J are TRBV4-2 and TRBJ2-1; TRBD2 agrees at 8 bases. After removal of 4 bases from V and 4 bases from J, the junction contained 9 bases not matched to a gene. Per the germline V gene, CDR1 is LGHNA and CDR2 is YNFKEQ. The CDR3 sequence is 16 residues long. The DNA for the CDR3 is TGTGCCAGCAGCCCCCCGATTAGCGGGGTATACAATGAGCAGTTCTTC. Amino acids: CASSPPISGVYNEQFF.

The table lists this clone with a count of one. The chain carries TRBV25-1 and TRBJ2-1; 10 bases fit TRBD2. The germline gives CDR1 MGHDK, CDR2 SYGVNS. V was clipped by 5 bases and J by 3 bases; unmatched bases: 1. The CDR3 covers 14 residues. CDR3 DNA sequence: TGTGCCAGCAGTCTAGCGGGGGACTACAATGAGCAGTTCTTC. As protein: CASSLAGDYNEQFF.